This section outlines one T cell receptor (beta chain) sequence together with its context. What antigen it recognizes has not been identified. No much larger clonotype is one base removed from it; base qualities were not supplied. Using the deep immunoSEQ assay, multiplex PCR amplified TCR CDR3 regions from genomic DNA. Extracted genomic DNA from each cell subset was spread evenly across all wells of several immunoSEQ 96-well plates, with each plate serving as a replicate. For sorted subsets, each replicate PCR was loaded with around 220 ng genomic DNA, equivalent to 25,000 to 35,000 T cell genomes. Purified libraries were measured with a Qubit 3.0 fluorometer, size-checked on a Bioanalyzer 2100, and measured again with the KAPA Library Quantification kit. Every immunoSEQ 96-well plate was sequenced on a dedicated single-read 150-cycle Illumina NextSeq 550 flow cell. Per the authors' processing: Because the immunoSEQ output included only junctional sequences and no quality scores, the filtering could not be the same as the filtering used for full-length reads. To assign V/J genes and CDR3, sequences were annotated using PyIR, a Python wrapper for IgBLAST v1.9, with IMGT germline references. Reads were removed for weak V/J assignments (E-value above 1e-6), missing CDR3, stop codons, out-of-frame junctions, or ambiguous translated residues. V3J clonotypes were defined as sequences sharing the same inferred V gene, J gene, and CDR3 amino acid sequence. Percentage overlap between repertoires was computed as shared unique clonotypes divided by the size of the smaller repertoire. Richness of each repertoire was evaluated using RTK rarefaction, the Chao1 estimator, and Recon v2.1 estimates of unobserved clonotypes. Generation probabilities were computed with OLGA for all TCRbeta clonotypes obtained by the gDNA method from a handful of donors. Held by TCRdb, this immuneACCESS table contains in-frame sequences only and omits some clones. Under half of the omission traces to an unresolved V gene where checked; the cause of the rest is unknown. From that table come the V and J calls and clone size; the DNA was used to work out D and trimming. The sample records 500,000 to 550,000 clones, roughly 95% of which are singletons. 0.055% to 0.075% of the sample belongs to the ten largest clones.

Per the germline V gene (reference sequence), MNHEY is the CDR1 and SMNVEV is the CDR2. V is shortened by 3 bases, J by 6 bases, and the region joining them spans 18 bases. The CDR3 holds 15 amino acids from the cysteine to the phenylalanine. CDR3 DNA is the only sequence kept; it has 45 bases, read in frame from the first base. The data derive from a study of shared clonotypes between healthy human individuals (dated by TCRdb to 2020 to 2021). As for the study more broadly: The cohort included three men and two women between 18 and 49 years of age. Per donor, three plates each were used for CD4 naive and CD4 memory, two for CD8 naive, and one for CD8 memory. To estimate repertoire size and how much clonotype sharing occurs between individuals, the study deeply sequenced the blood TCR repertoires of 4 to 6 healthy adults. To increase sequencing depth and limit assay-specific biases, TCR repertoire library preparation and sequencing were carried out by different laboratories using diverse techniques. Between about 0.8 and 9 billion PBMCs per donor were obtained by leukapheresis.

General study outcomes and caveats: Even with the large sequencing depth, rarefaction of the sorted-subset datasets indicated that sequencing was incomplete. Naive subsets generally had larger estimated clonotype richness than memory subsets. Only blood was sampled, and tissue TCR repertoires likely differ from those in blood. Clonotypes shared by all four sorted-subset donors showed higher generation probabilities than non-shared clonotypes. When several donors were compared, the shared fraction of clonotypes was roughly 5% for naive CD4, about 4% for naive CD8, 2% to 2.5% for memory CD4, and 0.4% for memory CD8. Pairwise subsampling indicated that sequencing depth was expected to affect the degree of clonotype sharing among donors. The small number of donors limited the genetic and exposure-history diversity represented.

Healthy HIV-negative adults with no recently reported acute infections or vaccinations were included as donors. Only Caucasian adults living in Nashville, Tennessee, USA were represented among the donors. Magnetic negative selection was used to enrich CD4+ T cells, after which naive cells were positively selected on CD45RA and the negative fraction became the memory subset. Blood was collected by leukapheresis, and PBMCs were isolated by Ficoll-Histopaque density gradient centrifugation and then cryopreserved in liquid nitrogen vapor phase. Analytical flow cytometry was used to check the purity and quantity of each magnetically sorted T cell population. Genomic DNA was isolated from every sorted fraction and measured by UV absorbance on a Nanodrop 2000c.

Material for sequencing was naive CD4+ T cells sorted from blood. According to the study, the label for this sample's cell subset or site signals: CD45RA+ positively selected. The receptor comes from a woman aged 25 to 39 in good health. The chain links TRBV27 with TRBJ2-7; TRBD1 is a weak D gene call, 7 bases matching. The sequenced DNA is TGTGCCAGCAGTTTGGCGGGGCAGGGGGATTCCGAGCAGTACTTC. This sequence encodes CASSLAGQGDSEQYF.